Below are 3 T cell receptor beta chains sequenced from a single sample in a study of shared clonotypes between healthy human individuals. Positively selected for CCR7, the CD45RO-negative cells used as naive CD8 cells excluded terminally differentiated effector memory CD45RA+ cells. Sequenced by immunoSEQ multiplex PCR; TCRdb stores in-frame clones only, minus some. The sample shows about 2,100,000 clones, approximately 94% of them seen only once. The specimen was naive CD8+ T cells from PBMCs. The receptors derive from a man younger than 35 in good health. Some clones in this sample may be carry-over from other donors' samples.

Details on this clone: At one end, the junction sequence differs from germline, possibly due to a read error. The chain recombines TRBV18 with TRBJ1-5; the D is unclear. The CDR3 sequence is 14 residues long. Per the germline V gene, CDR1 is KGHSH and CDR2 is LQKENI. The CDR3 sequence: CASSPPGYNQPQHF. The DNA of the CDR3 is TGTGCCAGCTCCCCACCGGGTTACAATCAGCCCCAGCATTTT.

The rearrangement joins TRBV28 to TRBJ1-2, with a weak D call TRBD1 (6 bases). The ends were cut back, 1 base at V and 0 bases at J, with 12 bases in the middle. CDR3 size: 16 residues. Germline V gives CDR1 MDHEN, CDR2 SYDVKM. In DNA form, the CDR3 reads TGTGCCAGCAGTTTATCAGGGGTAAGCCCTAACTATGGCTACACCTTC. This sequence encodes CASSLSGVSPNYGYTF.

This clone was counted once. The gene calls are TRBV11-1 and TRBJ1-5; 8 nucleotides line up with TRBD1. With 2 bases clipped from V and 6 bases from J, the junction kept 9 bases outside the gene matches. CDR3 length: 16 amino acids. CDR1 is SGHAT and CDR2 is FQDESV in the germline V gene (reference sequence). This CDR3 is CASSLPAGGAGQPQHF. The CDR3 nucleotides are TGTGCCAGCAGCTTACCGGCAGGGGGCGCGGGTCAGCCCCAGCATTTT. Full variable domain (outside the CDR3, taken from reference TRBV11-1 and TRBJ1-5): EAEVAQSPRYKITEKSQAVAFWCDPISGHATLYWYRQILGQGPELLVQFQDESVVDDSQLPKDRFSAERLKGVDSTLKIQPAELGDSAMYLCASSLPAGGAGQPQHFGDGTRLSIL.